The present entry profiles one T cell receptor (beta chain) with its context. This CDR3 region has 14 residues. Looked up from germline, CDR1 is MNHEY and CDR2 is SVGAGI. Deletions cut 6 bases from V and 1 base from J, with 12 bases between. These data are taken from a study of cytomegalovirus exposure and HLA in healthy donors. It was with 60 Vbeta and 13 Jbeta primers that the PCR ran. Assay: immunoSEQ multiplex PCR; the TCRdb copy retains only in-frame clones and omits some. The sample consists of about 140,000 clones, around 82% of them appearing once. Sequencing was carried out using PBMCs. This TCR came from a man aged 18-30 years in good health and CMV-seropositive. The chain recombines TRBV6-5 with TRBJ2-5; D is perhaps TRBD1 (6 bases). Written as DNA, the CDR3 is TGTGCCAGCAGACTTACCAGGGGCCAAGAGACCCAGTACTTC. Amino acid sequence: CASRLTRGQETQYF.